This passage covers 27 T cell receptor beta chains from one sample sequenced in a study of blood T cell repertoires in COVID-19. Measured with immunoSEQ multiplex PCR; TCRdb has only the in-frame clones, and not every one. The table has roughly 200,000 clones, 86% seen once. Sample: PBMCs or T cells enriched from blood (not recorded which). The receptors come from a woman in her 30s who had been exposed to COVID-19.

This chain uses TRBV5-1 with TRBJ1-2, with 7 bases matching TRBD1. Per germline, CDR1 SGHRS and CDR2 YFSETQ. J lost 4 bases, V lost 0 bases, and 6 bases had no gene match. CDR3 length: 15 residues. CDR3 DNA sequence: TGCGCCAGCAGCTTGGAGGGGGCGCGTGGCTATGGCTACACCTTC. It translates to CASSLEGARGYGYTF.

CDR3: CASRGPSYNEQFF. CDR3 nucleotide sequence: TGTGCCAGCAGGGGCCCTTCCTACAATGAGCAGTTCTTC. This rearrangement joins TRBV6-5 to TRBJ2-1; D not resolved. Germline V gene sequence: CDR1 MNHEY, CDR2 SVGAGI. The CDR3 consists of 13 residues. The V gene lost 6 bases and the J gene lost 1 base, with 7 bases spanning the gap.

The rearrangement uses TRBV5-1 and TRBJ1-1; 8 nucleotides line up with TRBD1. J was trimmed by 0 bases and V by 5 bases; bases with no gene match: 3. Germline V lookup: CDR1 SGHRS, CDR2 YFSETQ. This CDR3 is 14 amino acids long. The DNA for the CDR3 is TGCGCCAGCAGGACAGGGGTAATGAACACTGAAGCTTTCTTT. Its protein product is CASRTGVMNTEAFF.

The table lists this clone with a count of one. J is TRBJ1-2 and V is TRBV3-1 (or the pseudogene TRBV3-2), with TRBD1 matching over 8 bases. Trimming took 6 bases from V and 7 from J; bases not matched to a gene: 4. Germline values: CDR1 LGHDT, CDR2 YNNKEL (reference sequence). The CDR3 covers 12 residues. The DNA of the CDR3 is TGTGCCAGCAGACGCACAGGGGGTGGCTACACCTTC. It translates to CASRRTGGGYTF.

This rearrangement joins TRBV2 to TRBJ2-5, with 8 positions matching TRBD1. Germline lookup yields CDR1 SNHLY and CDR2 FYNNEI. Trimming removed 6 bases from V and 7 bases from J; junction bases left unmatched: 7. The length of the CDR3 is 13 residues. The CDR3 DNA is TGTGCCAGCAGACAAACAGGGACAGGGACCCAGTACTTC. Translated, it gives CASRQTGTGTQYF.

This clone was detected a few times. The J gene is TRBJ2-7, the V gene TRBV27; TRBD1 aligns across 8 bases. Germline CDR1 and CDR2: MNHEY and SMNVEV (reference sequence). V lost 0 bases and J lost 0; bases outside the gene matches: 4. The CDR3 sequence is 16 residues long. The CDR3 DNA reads TGTGCCAGCAGTTTATCTTGGCAGGGGGCCTCCTACGAGCAGTACTTC. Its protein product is CASSLSWQGASYEQYF.

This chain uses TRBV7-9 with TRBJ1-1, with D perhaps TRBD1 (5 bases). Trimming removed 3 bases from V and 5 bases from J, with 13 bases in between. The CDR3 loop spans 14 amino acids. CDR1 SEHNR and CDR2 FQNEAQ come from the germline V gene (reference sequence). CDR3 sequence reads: CASSLEDSGTEAFF. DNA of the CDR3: TGTGCCAGCAGCTTGGAAGACAGTGGGACTGAAGCTTTCTTT.

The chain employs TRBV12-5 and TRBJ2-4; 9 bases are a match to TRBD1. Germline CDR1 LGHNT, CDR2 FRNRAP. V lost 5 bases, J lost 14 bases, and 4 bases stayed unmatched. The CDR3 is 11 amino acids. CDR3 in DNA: TGTGCTAGTGGTCTCGACAGGGGGAAGTACTTC. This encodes CASGLDRGKYF.

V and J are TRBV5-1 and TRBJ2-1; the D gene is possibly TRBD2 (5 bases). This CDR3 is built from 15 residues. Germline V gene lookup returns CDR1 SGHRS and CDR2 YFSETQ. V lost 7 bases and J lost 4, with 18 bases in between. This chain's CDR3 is CASREWQEDYNEQFF. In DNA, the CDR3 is TGCGCCAGCCGTGAGTGGCAGGAGGATTACAATGAGCAGTTCTTC.

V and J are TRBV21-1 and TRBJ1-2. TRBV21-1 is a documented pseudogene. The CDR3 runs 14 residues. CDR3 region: CASSTGGLADGYTF. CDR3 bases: TGTGCCAGCAGCACGGGGGGGCTTGCTGATGGCTACACCTTC.

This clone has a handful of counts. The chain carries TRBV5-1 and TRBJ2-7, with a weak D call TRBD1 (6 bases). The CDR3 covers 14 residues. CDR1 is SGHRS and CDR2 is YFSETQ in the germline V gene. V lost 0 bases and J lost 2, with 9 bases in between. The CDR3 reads CASSLVPGAYEQYF. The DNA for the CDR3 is TGCGCCAGCAGCTTGGTTCCAGGGGCCTACGAGCAGTACTTC.

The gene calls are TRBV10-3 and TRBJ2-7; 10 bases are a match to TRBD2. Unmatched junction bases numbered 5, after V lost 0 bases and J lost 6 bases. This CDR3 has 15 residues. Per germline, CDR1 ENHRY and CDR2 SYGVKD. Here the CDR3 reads CAISESTSGPREQYF. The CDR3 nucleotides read TGTGCCATCAGTGAGTCGACTAGCGGGCCCCGCGAGCAGTACTTC.

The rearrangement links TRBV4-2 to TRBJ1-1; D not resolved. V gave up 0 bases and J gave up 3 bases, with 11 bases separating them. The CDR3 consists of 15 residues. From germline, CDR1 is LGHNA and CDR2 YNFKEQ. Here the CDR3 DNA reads TGTGCCAGCAGCCAAGAGGATCGGGAGGACACTGAAGCTTTCTTT. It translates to CASSQEDREDTEAFF.

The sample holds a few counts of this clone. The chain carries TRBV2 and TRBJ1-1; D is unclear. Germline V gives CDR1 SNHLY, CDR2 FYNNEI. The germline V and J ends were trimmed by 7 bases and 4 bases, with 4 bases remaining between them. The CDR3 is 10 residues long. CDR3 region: CASTSTEAFF. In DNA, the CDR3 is TGTGCCAGCACGAGCACTGAAGCTTTCTTT.

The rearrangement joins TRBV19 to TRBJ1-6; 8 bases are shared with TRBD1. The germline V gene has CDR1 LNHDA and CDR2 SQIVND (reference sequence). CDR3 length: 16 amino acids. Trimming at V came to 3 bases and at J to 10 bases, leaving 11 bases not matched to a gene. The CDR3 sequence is CASSILWTGRKSPLHF. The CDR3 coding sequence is TGTGCCAGTAGTATCCTTTGGACAGGGAGGAAATCACCCCTCCACTTT.

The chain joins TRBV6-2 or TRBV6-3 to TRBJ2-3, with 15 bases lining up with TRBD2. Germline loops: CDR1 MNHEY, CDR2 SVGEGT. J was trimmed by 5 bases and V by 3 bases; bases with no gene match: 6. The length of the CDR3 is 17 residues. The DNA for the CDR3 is TGTGCCAGCAGTTATCGGACTAGCGGGGGGGCTGGAGATACGCAGTATTTT. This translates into CASSYRTSGGAGDTQYF.

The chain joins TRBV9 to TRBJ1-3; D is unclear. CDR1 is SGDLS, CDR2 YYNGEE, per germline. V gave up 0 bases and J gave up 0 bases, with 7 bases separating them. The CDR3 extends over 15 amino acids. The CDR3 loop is CASSVGTVSGNTIYF. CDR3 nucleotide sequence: TGTGCCAGCAGCGTAGGAACAGTCTCTGGAAACACCATATATTTT.

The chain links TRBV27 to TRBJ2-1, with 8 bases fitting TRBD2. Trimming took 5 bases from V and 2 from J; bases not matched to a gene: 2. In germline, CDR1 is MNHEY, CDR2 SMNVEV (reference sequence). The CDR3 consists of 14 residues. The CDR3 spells CASSAGGTYNEQFF. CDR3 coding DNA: TGTGCCAGCAGTGCGGGGGGTACCTACAATGAGCAGTTCTTC.

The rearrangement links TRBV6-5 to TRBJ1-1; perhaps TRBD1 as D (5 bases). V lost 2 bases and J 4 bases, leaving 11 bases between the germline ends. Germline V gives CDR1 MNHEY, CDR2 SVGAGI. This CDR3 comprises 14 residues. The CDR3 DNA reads TGTGCCAGCAGTTACGGACCGGGGGGCACTGAAGCTTTCTTT. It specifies CASSYGPGGTEAFF.

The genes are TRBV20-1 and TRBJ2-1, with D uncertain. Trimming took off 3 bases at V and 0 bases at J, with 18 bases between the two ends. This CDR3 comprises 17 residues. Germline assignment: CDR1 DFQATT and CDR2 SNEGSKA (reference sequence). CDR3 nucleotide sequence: TGCAGTGCTAGTGGGTTCTCGTTGGTTAGCTCCTACAATGAGCAGTTCTTC. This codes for CSASGFSLVSSYNEQFF.

The CDR3 loop reads CAWRGTSGAYHEQYF. CDR3 bases: TGTGCCTGGAGGGGGACTAGCGGGGCTTACCACGAGCAGTACTTC. This rearrangement joins TRBV30 to TRBJ2-7; 13 bases agree with TRBD2. The V gene's germline CDR1 is GTSNPN and CDR2 SVGIG (reference sequence). V dropped 3 bases and J dropped 5; count of bases not matched to a gene: 7. The length of the CDR3 is 15 residues.

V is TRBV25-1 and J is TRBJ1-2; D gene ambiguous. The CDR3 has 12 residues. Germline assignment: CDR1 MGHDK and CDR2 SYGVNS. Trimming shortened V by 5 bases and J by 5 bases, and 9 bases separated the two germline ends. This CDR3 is CASSQSEYGYTF. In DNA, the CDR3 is TGTGCCAGCAGTCAATCCGAGTATGGCTACACCTTC.

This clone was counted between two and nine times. The CDR3 loop reads CASSIGTVNTEAFF. The CDR3 region has the DNA TGTGCCAGTAGTATTGGGACAGTGAACACTGAAGCTTTCTTT. The V gene is TRBV19, the J gene TRBJ1-1; TRBD1 matches 7 bases. V was clipped by 3 bases and J by 0 bases; unmatched bases: 1. The CDR3 is 14 residues long. CDR1 and CDR2 (germline): LNHDA, SQIVND (reference sequence).

CDR3 protein: CASRGTGISYEQYF. The CDR3 nucleotides are TGTGCCAGCAGAGGGACAGGGATATCCTACGAGCAGTACTTC. This chain links TRBV6-5 with TRBJ2-7, with 9 bases fitting TRBD1. The CDR3 has 14 amino acids. In germline, CDR1 is MNHEY, CDR2 SVGAGI. V shed 6 bases, J shed 1 base, and the junction held 4 bases outside the gene matches.

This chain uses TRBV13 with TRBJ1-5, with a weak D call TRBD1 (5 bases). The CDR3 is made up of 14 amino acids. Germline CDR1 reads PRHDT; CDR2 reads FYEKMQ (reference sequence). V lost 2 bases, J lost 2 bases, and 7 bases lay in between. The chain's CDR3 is CASSLWGGNQPQHF. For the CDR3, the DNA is TGTGCCAGCAGCTTATGGGGGGGCAATCAGCCCCAGCATTTT.

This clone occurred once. The CDR3 spells CACTVGKAGQPQHF. CDR3 nucleotide sequence: TGTGCCTGTACGGTGGGGAAAGCGGGTCAGCCCCAGCATTTT. This sequence joins TRBV30 and TRBJ1-5; D is unclear. Germline V lookup: CDR1 GTSNPN, CDR2 SVGIG (reference sequence). CDR3 length: 14 amino acids. The ends were cut back, 6 bases at V and 6 bases at J, with 18 bases in the middle.

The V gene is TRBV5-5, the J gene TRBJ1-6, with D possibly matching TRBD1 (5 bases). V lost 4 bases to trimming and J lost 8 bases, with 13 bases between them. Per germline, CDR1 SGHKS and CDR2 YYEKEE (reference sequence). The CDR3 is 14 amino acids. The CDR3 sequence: CASSRTGSDSPLHF. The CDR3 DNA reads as TGTGCCAGCAGCCGAACAGGAAGCGATTCACCCCTCCACTTT.